A single sample gave rise to the 20 T cell receptor beta chains below, sequenced in a study of OX40 agonist ivuxolimab in advanced cancers. Sequencing used immunoSEQ multiplex PCR; TCRdb keeps in-frame clones, though not all of them. The sample includes approximately 91,000 clones, about 86% of them seen just once. The sequenced sample was CD4+ or CD8+ T cells sorted from blood, obtained in a trial of the OX40 agonist ivuxolimab. These receptors were obtained from an adult with an advanced solid tumor such as melanoma, head and neck, liver or kidney cancer.

V and J are TRBV28 and TRBJ2-7; the match to TRBD1 covers 7 bases. Trimming removed 7 bases from V and 4 bases from J; junction bases left unmatched: 10. The CDR3 is 14 amino acids. Germline V gene lookup returns CDR1 MDHEN and CDR2 SYDVKM. This CDR3 reads CASNSRQGSYEQYF. The CDR3 bases are TGTGCCAGCAACTCTAGACAGGGCTCTTACGAGCAGTACTTC.

This chain uses TRBV5-1 with TRBJ1-4; maybe TRBD1 (5 bases). The CDR3 runs 14 residues. Germline CDR1 SGHRS, CDR2 YFSETQ. Trimming removed 7 bases at V and 6 bases at J, with 16 bases between. CDR3 DNA: TGCGCCAGCCGGGCAGGGTCGGGCGATGAAAAACTGTTTTTT. This gives the protein CASRAGSGDEKLFF.

This clone was recorded a few times. The V call is TRBV4-2, the J call TRBJ1-2; 9 bases match TRBD1. The CDR3 spans 13 residues. The V segment lost 4 bases and the J segment 5 bases; nucleotides outside the gene matches: 2. Germline V gives CDR1 LGHNA, CDR2 YNFKEQ. The chain's CDR3 is CASSRDRDYGYTF. DNA for the CDR3: TGTGCCAGCAGCCGGGACAGGGATTATGGCTACACCTTC.

The chain carries TRBV27 and TRBJ1-4, with D unclear. From germline, CDR1 is MNHEY and CDR2 SMNVEV (reference sequence). Trimming took off 5 bases at V and 0 bases at J, with 7 bases between the two ends. CDR3 size: 14 residues. The DNA of the CDR3 is TGTGCCAGCAGTCCTGATGCAACTAATGAAAAACTGTTTTTT. Amino acids: CASSPDATNEKLFF.

The CDR3 reads CASTSQGNTEAFF. The DNA of the CDR3 is TGTGCCAGTACCTCACAGGGGAACACTGAAGCTTTCTTT. The V and J genes are TRBV19 and TRBJ1-1, with D perhaps matching TRBD1 (6 bases). V gave up 7 bases and J gave up 1 base, with 10 bases separating them. The CDR3 length is 13 residues. Germline CDR1 LNHDA, CDR2 SQIVND (reference sequence).

V and J are TRBV11-2 and TRBJ1-1, with a weak D call TRBD1 (6 bases). This CDR3 contains 14 residues. CDR1 is SGHAT, CDR2 FQNNGV, per germline. The germline V and J ends were trimmed by 1 base and 7 bases, with 13 bases remaining between them. CDR3 in amino acids: CASSLAGAVSEAFF. The CDR3 DNA sequence: TGTGCCAGCAGCTTAGCAGGGGCCGTCAGTGAAGCTTTCTTT.

The V call is TRBV30, the J call TRBJ2-7; TRBD2 might be the D (6 bases). The CDR3 is 13 residues long. Germline V lookup: CDR1 GTSNPN, CDR2 SVGIG (reference sequence). Trimming cost V 0 bases and J 9 bases, with 15 bases left between them. The CDR3 DNA follows: TGTGCCTGGAGTGTAGGATTAGCGGAGTCGCAGTACTTC. Translation gives CAWSVGLAESQYF.

The gene calls are TRBV10-3 and TRBJ1-5; D gene ambiguous. V was cut by 4 bases and J by 1 base, with 2 bases left in between. CDR1 and CDR2 (germline): ENHRY, SYGVKD. The CDR3 extends over 12 amino acids. The CDR3 region has the DNA TGTGCCATCAGTGTCAGCAATCAGCCCCAGCATTTT. Translated, it gives CAISVSNQPQHF.

This clone appeared once. This rearrangement joins TRBV5-1 to TRBJ2-7; tentatively, D is TRBD1 (6 bases). CDR1 is SGHRS and CDR2 is YFSETQ in the germline V gene. The V and J ends lost 2 bases and 1 base respectively, with 10 bases between them. The CDR3 totals 14 residues. The CDR3 is CASSFRGQSYEQYF. The CDR3 DNA reads TGCGCCAGCAGCTTCAGGGGTCAGTCCTACGAGCAGTACTTC.

V and J are TRBV6-1 and TRBJ1-5; D is uncertain. The CDR3 consists of 14 residues. Trimming shortened V by 6 bases and J by 3 bases, and 12 bases separated the two germline ends. Germline V gene lookup returns CDR1 MNHNS and CDR2 SASEGT. DNA for the CDR3: TGTGCCAGCAGAGAAACATGGGACAATCAGCCCCAGCATTTT. This translates into CASRETWDNQPQHF.

The chain uses TRBV28 and TRBJ1-2; 7 nucleotides agree with TRBD1. CDR1 and CDR2 from the germline V gene are MDHEN and SYDVKM. The CDR3 sequence is 12 residues long. Trimming took 7 bases from V and 5 from J; bases not matched to a gene: 4. CDR3 sequence reads: CASTQGQYGYTF. CDR3 nucleotides: TGTGCCAGCACCCAGGGACAGTATGGCTACACCTTC.

The rearrangement uses TRBV18 and TRBJ1-1; D call uncertain. With 0 bases removed from V and 1 base from J, the gap between germline ends came to 0 bases. Germline V CDR1 and CDR2: KGHSH, LQKENI. The CDR3 is 12 residues long. The CDR3 bases are TGTGCCAGCTCACCACCGAACACTGAAGCTTTCTTT. Encoded protein: CASSPPNTEAFF.

The V gene is TRBV7-2, the J gene TRBJ2-2, with 9 positions matching TRBD1. Per the germline V gene, CDR1 is SGHTA and CDR2 is FQGNSA. The CDR3 is 16 amino acids. The V and J ends lost 1 base and 6 bases, in that order; junction bases with no gene match: 6. The CDR3 region is CASSLGWTGASGELFF. CDR3 nucleotide sequence: TGTGCCAGCAGCTTAGGGTGGACAGGGGCCTCCGGGGAGCTGTTTTTT.

The DNA of the CDR3 is TGTGCCAGCAGCCCTCGTTTGGACACAGATACGCAGTATTTT. This sequence encodes CASSPRLDTDTQYF. The chain couples TRBV9 to TRBJ2-3; D unclear. Trimming shortened V by 4 bases and J by 2 bases, and 11 bases separated the two germline ends. The CDR3 consists of 14 residues. In germline, CDR1 is SGDLS, CDR2 YYNGEE.

The chain uses TRBV19 and TRBJ1-2; perhaps TRBD1 as D (5 bases). Trimming cost V 4 bases and J 2 bases, with 17 bases left between them. The CDR3 is 16 amino acids. The V gene's germline CDR1 is LNHDA and CDR2 SQIVND (reference sequence). The CDR3 protein is CASSTSTGTVNYGYTF. CDR3 coding DNA: TGTGCCAGTAGTACGTCAACCGGGACGGTCAACTATGGCTACACCTTC.

V is TRBV6-5 and J is TRBJ2-1; 9 bases agree with TRBD1. CDR3 size: 13 residues. The V gene end was trimmed by 6 bases and the J gene end by 8 bases; junction bases not matched to a gene: 5. Looked up from germline, CDR1 is MNHEY and CDR2 is SVGAGI. The CDR3 bases are TGTGCCAGCAGAAACACAGGGGGCCATGAGCAGTTCTTC. It codes for CASRNTGGHEQFF.

The genes are TRBV28 and TRBJ1-5; D is unclear. With 7 bases removed from V and 7 bases from J, the gap between germline ends came to 20 bases. The CDR3 sequence is 15 residues long. CDR1 and CDR2 (germline): MDHEN, SYDVKM. Here the CDR3 reads CASTIILRVGQPQHF. CDR3 coding DNA: TGTGCCAGCACTATAATCCTCCGGGTCGGGCAGCCCCAGCATTTT.

The rearrangement uses TRBV10-2 and TRBJ2-7; D gene unclear. V gave up 3 bases and J gave up 5 bases, with 5 bases separating them. The germline V gene encodes CDR1 WSHSY and CDR2 SAAADI. The CDR3 runs 11 residues. Here the CDR3 reads CASSEKDEQYF. In DNA form, the CDR3 reads TGCGCCAGCAGTGAAAAAGACGAGCAGTACTTC.

This clone was picked up one time. The chain is built from TRBV6-5 and TRBJ1-1; D is unclear. The germline CDR1 and CDR2 sequences are MNHEY and SVGAGI. The CDR3 is made up of 12 amino acids. The V gene lost 5 bases and the J gene lost 6 bases, with 10 bases spanning the gap. Written as DNA, the CDR3 is TGTGCCAGCAGTCGCCCATTCGCTGAAGCTTTCTTT. Protein sequence: CASSRPFAEAFF.

The chain recombines TRBV2 with TRBJ2-1; 7 bases line up with TRBD1. Germline V gene lookup returns CDR1 SNHLY and CDR2 FYNNEI. The length of the CDR3 is 15 residues. J lost 1 base, V lost 5 bases, and 5 bases had no gene match. The CDR3 here is CASSRLTGSYNEQFF. The CDR3 DNA reads as TGTGCCAGCAGTCGTTTGACAGGGTCCTACAATGAGCAGTTCTTC.